These 25 T cell receptor beta chains share one sample of origin, sequenced in a study of graft-versus-host responses after intestinal transplantation. Repertoires were generated with immunoSEQ multiplex PCR, while TCRdb's copy carries only in-frame clones and drops some. The sample lists about 45,000 clones, roughly 91% occurring once. The sample was PBMCs, taken 524 days after transplant. The source is a human patient who received an intestinal transplant, so some T cells may come from the graft donor.

The chain has TRBV27 and TRBJ2-7, with TRBD2 as a possible D gene (6 bases). Germline CDR1 reads MNHEY; CDR2 reads SMNVEV (reference sequence). This CDR3 has 14 residues. V was clipped by 3 bases and J by 4 bases, with 13 bases between them. The CDR3 here is CASSLFRGFYEQYF. The CDR3 DNA reads as TGTGCCAGCAGTTTGTTCCGGGGGTTTTACGAGCAGTACTTC.

The chain is built from TRBV7-9 and TRBJ2-7, with TRBD1 identical over 9 bases. The V gene's germline CDR1 is SEHNR and CDR2 FQNEAQ (reference sequence). The CDR3 covers 12 residues. With 5 bases clipped from V and 7 bases from J, the junction kept 3 bases outside the gene matches. CDR3 sequence (DNA): TGTGCCAGCAGCCTGGGGACAGGGGAGCAGTACTTC. It is translated as CASSLGTGEQYF.

This clone was seen only a few times. The chain carries TRBV5-1 and TRBJ1-4; D is possibly TRBD1 (5 bases). Deletions cut 3 bases from V and 13 bases from J, with 19 bases between. This CDR3 is 14 amino acids long. Germline CDR1 SGHRS, CDR2 YFSETQ. The CDR3 DNA follows: TGCGCCAGCAGCTCGGAGAGGGGCCGGGGGGGACTGTTTTTT. Translated, it gives CASSSERGRGGLFF.

The chain carries TRBV14 and TRBJ2-7, with D unclear. The V end lost 1 base, the J end lost 3 bases, and 4 bases lay between the germline ends. In germline, CDR1 is SGHDN, CDR2 FVKESK. This CDR3 region has 12 residues. The CDR3 DNA reads as TGTGCCAGCAGCCAAGCTAACTACGAGCAGTACTTC. This gives the protein CASSQANYEQYF.

This clone was seen just once. The chain uses TRBV28 and TRBJ2-7; 8 bases map to TRBD2. This CDR3 has 17 amino acids. The germline gives CDR1 MDHEN, CDR2 SYDVKM. The ends lost 5 bases at V and 7 bases at J; junction bases unmatched: 19. DNA of the CDR3: TGTGCCAGCAGTCCCTCGGGAGGGGTCCCGCGGAATGAGGAGCAGTACTTC. Protein: CASSPSGGVPRNEEQYF.

CDR3 protein: CASSLWGGSYEQYF. The CDR3 nucleotides are TGTGCCAGCAGCTTATGGGGTGGATCCTACGAGCAGTACTTC. The chain recombines TRBV7-2 with TRBJ2-7; the D is unclear. The V end was cut by 2 bases, the J end by 1 base, with 9 bases between. The CDR3 runs 14 residues. Germline V gene data show CDR1 as SGHTA and CDR2 as FQGNSA.

This chain links TRBV5-4 with TRBJ2-1; 8 bases match TRBD2. Trimming removed 4 bases from V and 4 bases from J; junction bases left unmatched: 13. Germline lookup yields CDR1 SGHNT and CDR2 YYREEE (reference sequence). This CDR3 region has 17 residues. The CDR3 sequence is CASSPGGGGRGYNEQFF. For the CDR3, the DNA is TGTGCCAGCAGCCCCGGGGGGGGCGGGAGAGGGTACAATGAGCAGTTCTTC.

The rearrangement joins TRBV2 to TRBJ2-7; no firm D call. V dropped 7 bases and J dropped 1 base, with 2 bases sitting between them. Germline V gene data show CDR1 as SNHLY and CDR2 as FYNNEI. The CDR3 is made up of 10 amino acids. The CDR3 nucleotides are TGTGCCAGCAAATCCTACGAGCAGTACTTC. This encodes CASKSYEQYF.

The chain carries TRBV30 and TRBJ1-1; 7 nucleotides agree with TRBD1. Germline V gives CDR1 GTSNPN, CDR2 SVGIG (reference sequence). CDR3 length equals 13 residues. CDR3 in amino acids: CAGKGAVGIEAFF. In DNA form, the CDR3 reads TGTGCTGGGAAGGGGGCGGTTGGGATTGAAGCTTTCTTT.

This sequence joins TRBV7-9 and TRBJ1-1, with D uncertain. CDR1 and CDR2 from the germline V gene are SEHNR and FQNEAQ (reference sequence). Trimming removed 5 bases at V and 4 bases at J, with 23 bases between. The CDR3 has 17 residues. Written as DNA, the CDR3 is TGTGCCAGCAGCCCAGAGGCCAGGAGCCCCTTGGGCACTGAAGCTTTCTTT. Translating it yields CASSPEARSPLGTEAFF.

The V call is TRBV5-1, the J call TRBJ1-6, with a possible D match to TRBD1 (5 bases). Germline values: CDR1 SGHRS, CDR2 YFSETQ. The CDR3 extends over 17 amino acids. The V end was cut by 3 bases, the J end by 5 bases, with 18 bases between. For the CDR3, the DNA is TGCGCCAGCAGCTGGGGTGGTACGGGACGGAATAATTCACCCCTCCACTTT. Protein product: CASSWGGTGRNNSPLHF.

The rearrangement links TRBV11-2 to TRBJ2-7, with 7 bases that match TRBD1. The V and J ends lost 0 bases and 4 bases, in that order; junction bases with no gene match: 6. The CDR3 consists of 15 residues. Germline lookup yields CDR1 SGHAT and CDR2 FQNNGV. The CDR3 reads CASSLEAQGKYEQYF. CDR3 nucleotides: TGTGCCAGCAGCTTAGAAGCACAGGGGAAATACGAGCAGTACTTC.

V usage is TRBV27 and J usage is TRBJ2-5; TRBD2 agrees at 7 bases. CDR1 is MNHEY and CDR2 is SMNVEV in the germline V gene (reference sequence). The CDR3 loop spans 13 amino acids. The V and J ends lost 8 bases and 2 bases, in that order; junction bases with no gene match: 5. Here the CDR3 reads CASASGLQETQYF. The CDR3 nucleotides are TGTGCCAGCGCTAGCGGACTTCAAGAGACCCAGTACTTC.

The rearrangement links TRBV9 to TRBJ2-1; perhaps TRBD2 as D (6 bases). Germline V gives CDR1 SGDLS, CDR2 YYNGEE. The CDR3 is made up of 15 amino acids. V was trimmed by 1 base and J by 6 bases, leaving 14 bases between them. The CDR3 DNA reads TGTGCCAGCAGCGTACTAGGAGGGGCTAGCAATGAGCAGTTCTTC. Residues: CASSVLGGASNEQFF.

V usage is TRBV5-4 and J usage is TRBJ1-2; D is unresolved. In germline, CDR1 is SGHNT, CDR2 YYREEE (reference sequence). V was pared by 4 bases and J by 8 bases, with 12 bases between. The CDR3 loop spans 12 amino acids. CDR3 in amino acids: CASSAYSGGYTF. The CDR3, as DNA: TGTGCCAGCAGCGCTTATTCGGGCGGCTACACCTTC.

The rearrangement links TRBV18 to TRBJ2-7; 10 nucleotides line up with TRBD1. Germline V gives CDR1 KGHSH, CDR2 LQKENI. This CDR3 contains 14 residues. The trim removed 5 bases at V and 4 bases at J, leaving 5 bases unmatched. CDR3: CASSDRQGAYEQYF. The CDR3 coding sequence is TGTGCCAGCTCAGACCGACAGGGGGCTTACGAGCAGTACTTC.

The CDR3 region has the DNA TGCGCCAGCAGCCAGGCAGAGAACACCGGGGAGCTGTTTTTT. It specifies CASSQAENTGELFF. The chain couples TRBV4-3 to TRBJ2-2; D gene unclear. This CDR3 is 14 amino acids long. The V gene lost 3 bases and the J gene lost 1 base, with 6 bases spanning the gap. Per the germline V gene, CDR1 is LGHNA and CDR2 is YSLEER.

This chain's CDR3 is CASSGPGGGRNRRETQYF. The CDR3 region has the DNA TGCGCCAGCAGCGGGCCCGGGGGCGGGAGAAACCGACGAGAGACCCAGTACTTC. The chain links TRBV5-1 to TRBJ2-5; D might be TRBD2 (7 bases). Deletions cut 4 bases from V and 4 bases from J, with 26 bases between. Germline values: CDR1 SGHRS, CDR2 YFSETQ. The CDR3 extends over 18 amino acids.

The chain is built from TRBV15 and TRBJ1-1, with D hard to call. CDR1 and CDR2 from the germline V gene are LNHNV and YYDKDF (reference sequence). There are 15 residues in the CDR3. Trimming shortened V by 0 bases and J by 2 bases, and 10 bases separated the two germline ends. In DNA form, the CDR3 reads TGTGCCACCAGCAGAGATCAAGCCGGTAACACTGAAGCTTTCTTT. The encoded protein is CATSRDQAGNTEAFF.

V gene TRBV6-1 combines with J gene TRBJ2-7; tentative D call: TRBD1 (6 bases). CDR3 length: 14 residues. V lost 3 bases to trimming and J lost 5 bases, with 14 bases between them. The germline CDR1 and CDR2 sequences are MNHNS and SASEGT. CDR3 protein: CASSDLRGSDEQYF. CDR3 DNA: TGTGCCAGCAGTGATCTCAGGGGATCGGACGAGCAGTACTTC.

The J gene is TRBJ1-1, the V gene TRBV4-3; possible D gene TRBD1, 5 bases. Germline CDR1 is LGHNA and CDR2 is YSLEER. The CDR3 contains 15 residues. V was trimmed by 1 base and J by 6 bases, leaving 15 bases between them. CDR3 in amino acids: CASSQAGGAGPEAFF. The CDR3 DNA reads TGCGCCAGCAGCCAAGCGGGAGGAGCAGGGCCTGAAGCTTTCTTT.

In this sample, this clone turned up once. The gene calls are TRBV5-6 and TRBJ2-2; 8 bases map to TRBD1. The CDR3 covers 16 residues. The germline V gene encodes CDR1 SGHDT and CDR2 YYEEEE. Germline trimming cut 0 bases from V and 5 bases from J; bases unmatched to any gene: 6. The CDR3 sequence: CASSLDRGKGTGELFF. The CDR3 nucleotides read TGTGCCAGCAGCTTGGACAGGGGGAAGGGTACCGGGGAGCTGTTTTTT.

CDR3 loop: CASSLDRQSNGYTF. The DNA for the CDR3 is TGTGCCAGCAGCTTAGATCGACAGAGCAATGGCTACACCTTC. This chain links TRBV11-2 with TRBJ1-2, with D possibly matching TRBD1 (5 bases). Germline V lookup: CDR1 SGHAT, CDR2 FQNNGV. This CDR3 is built from 14 residues. V was clipped by 0 bases and J by 6 bases, with 11 bases between them.

J is TRBJ2-7 and V is TRBV28, with 8 bases aligning to TRBD2. CDR1 is MDHEN, CDR2 SYDVKM, per germline. V trimming: 5 bases; J trimming: 4 bases; junction bases outside the gene matches: 16. The CDR3 has 17 amino acids. The CDR3 here is CASSLSNTGTGGYEQYF. DNA of the CDR3: TGTGCCAGCAGTCTTTCGAATACCGGGACGGGAGGGTACGAGCAGTACTTC.

The chain combines TRBV6-1 with TRBJ2-7, with 8 bases matching TRBD2. Germline V gene lookup returns CDR1 MNHNS and CDR2 SASEGT. CDR3 length equals 15 residues. The ends lost 1 base at V and 3 bases at J; junction bases unmatched: 5. CDR3 in DNA: TGTGCCAGCAGTGAAGGGGTAGCGGGGAACTACGAGCAGTACTTC. Amino acid sequence: CASSEGVAGNYEQYF.